Listed below are T cell receptor beta chains from one sample, sequenced in a study of regulatory T cells in long-lasting Graves disease. One entry per CDR3 protein results from TCRdb running MiXCR on the multiplex PCR reads. This sample has 420,000 or so distinct CDR3 sequences, with 23% found just once. The sample in question was peripheral blood mononuclear cells (PBMCs), obtained when the disease was refractory, from a patient treated with antithyroid drugs. The receptor set was obtained from a female donor with Graves disease. Both conserved end residues are part of each CDR3. The order of the fields is V gene, CDR3 length, J gene, clone size, D gene, CDR3 protein, CDR3 DNA. A D gene is named only where the DNA matches it firmly. Expanded clones get a size class; other rows say once, few or many, or leave the size out.

>TRBV11-1|15|TRBJ2-2|many|TRBD1
CASSRRGTNTGELFF
TGTGCCAGCAGTCGCAGGGGGACGAACACCGGGGAGCTGTTTTTT
>TRBV4-2|14|TRBJ1-2|few|NA
CASSQEGRNYGYTF
TGTGCCAGCAGCCAAGAGGGACGGAACTATGGCTACACCTTC
>TRBV20-1|15|TRBJ2-5|many|TRBD2
CSATFSGRAQETQYF
TGCAGTGCTACCTTTTCCGGGAGGGCCCAAGAGACCCAGTACTTC
>TRBV18|12|TRBJ2-7|NA|NA
CASSPRTCEQYF
TGTGCCAGCTCACCACGGACCTGCGAGCAGTACTTC
>TRBV11-2|15|TRBJ2-2|many|TRBD1
CASSSGQGGTGELFF
TGTGCCAGCAGCAGTGGACAGGGTGGGACCGGGGAGCTGTTTTTT
>TRBV20-1|15|TRBJ1-5|few|TRBD1
CSATGTGTANQPQHF
TGCAGTGCAACCGGGACAGGGACAGCAAATCAGCCCCAGCATTTT
>TRBV7-2|12|TRBJ1-6|NA|NA
CASSLFDSPLHF
TGTGCCAGCAGCTTGTTCGATTCACCCCTCCACTTT
>TRBV5-6|15|TRBJ2-7|many|TRBD2
CASSLRREISYEQYF
TGTGCCAGCAGCTTGCGGCGGGAGATTTCCTACGAGCAGTACTTC
>TRBV20-1|14|TRBJ2-7|NA|TRBD1
CSAEKTGAGYEQYF
TGCAGTGCTGAAAAGACAGGGGCGGGCTACGAGCAGTACTTC
>TRBV27|15|TRBJ2-3|NA|TRBD1
CASSLYTGGTDTQYF
TGTGCCAGCAGTTTATACACAGGGGGGACAGATACGCAGTATTTT
>TRBV2|16|TRBJ1-2|many|TRBD1
CASSGVDRGSLHGYTF
TGTGCCAGCAGTGGGGTCGACAGGGGATCTCTCCATGGCTACACCTTC
>TRBV7-8|14|TRBJ1-4|many|NA
CASSLTVQNEKLFF
TGTGCCAGCAGCTTAACGGTGCAAAATGAAAAACTGTTTTTT
>TRBV30|13|TRBJ1-2|few|NA
CAWSVPGHYGYTF
TGTGCCTGGAGTGTACCAGGGCACTATGGCTACACCTTC
>TRBV27|16|TRBJ2-5|many|TRBD2
CASSGIAGGPQETQYF
TGTGCCAGCAGTGGCATAGCGGGAGGACCCCAAGAGACCCAGTACTTC
>TRBV30|12|TRBJ1-1|many|NA
CAWIKGNTEAFF
TGTGCCTGGATTAAGGGGAACACTGAAGCTTTCTTT
>TRBV5-1|14|TRBJ2-7|NA|NA
CASSLGTDNYEQYF
TGCGCCAGCAGCTTGGGGACAGACAATTACGAGCAGTACTTC
>TRBV30|16|TRBJ2-5|many|NA
CAWSVGGGGPGETQYF
TGTGCCTGGAGTGTAGGCGGCGGAGGGCCGGGAGAGACCCAGTACTTC
>TRBV6-1|13|TRBJ1-5|NA|NA
CASSNTPNQPQHF
TGTGCCAGCAGTAACACTCCCAATCAGCCCCAGCATTTT
>TRBV10-3|17|TRBJ2-5|NA|TRBD2
CAISEWPGTSVEETQYF
TGTGCCATCAGTGAGTGGCCGGGGACTAGCGTAGAGGAGACCCAGTACTTC
>TRBV28|17|TRBJ2-3|NA|TRBD2
CASSLSPVAGRTDTQYF
TGTGCCAGCAGTTTATCCCCCGTAGCGGGACGCACAGATACGCAGTATTTT
>TRBV6-6|17|TRBJ2-7|few|TRBD1
CASSYSGQGAVFYEQYF
TGTGCCAGCAGTTACTCGGGACAGGGGGCGGTTTTCTACGAGCAGTACTTC
>TRBV9|16|TRBJ1-2|NA|NA
CASSETSRAPNYGYTF
TGTGCCAGCAGCGAGACTAGCAGGGCTCCTAACTATGGCTACACCTTC
>TRBV28|15|TRBJ2-5|NA|NA
CASSRWEENGETQYF
TGTGCCAGCAGTCGGTGGGAAGAAAACGGTGAGACCCAGTACTTC
>TRBV6-5|17|TRBJ1-5|NA|NA
CASSYLGHSDSNQPQHF
TGTGCCAGCAGTTACTTAGGACACTCCGATAGCAATCAGCCCCAGCATTTT
>TRBV28|16|TRBJ1-5|NA|NA
CASSASPPGGNQPQHF
TGTGCCAGCAGCGCTTCCCCCCCCGGTGGCAATCAGCCCCAGCATTTT
>TRBV27|15|TRBJ1-5|few|NA
CASTARGGNNQPQHF
TGTGCCAGCACCGCTCGGGGGGGAAACAATCAGCCCCAGCATTTT
>TRBV18|13|TRBJ2-5|NA|NA
CASSPVRQETQYF
TGTGCCAGCTCACCAGTAAGGCAAGAGACCCAGTACTTC
>TRBV5-4|16|TRBJ2-1|NA|TRBD2
CASSLTSGSIVNEQFF
TGTGCCAGCAGCCTGACTAGCGGGAGCATCGTCAATGAGCAGTTCTTC
>TRBV10-3|13|TRBJ2-5|few|TRBD1
CATRQGLGETQYF
TGTGCCACCCGACAGGGGTTGGGAGAGACCCAGTACTTC
>TRBV30|13|TRBJ1-5|few|NA
CAWSREGNQPQHF
TGTGCCTGGTCGAGGGAAGGCAATCAGCCCCAGCATTTT
>TRBV3-1|15|TRBJ2-5|NA|NA
CASSRGDIGTETQYF
TGTGCCAGCAGCCGCGGCGACATAGGGACAGAGACCCAGTACTTC
>TRBV29-1|14|TRBJ2-5|NA|NA
CSVLDSAQGETQYF
TGCAGCGTCCTAGACTCAGCCCAGGGAGAGACCCAGTACTTC
>TRBV20-1|13|TRBJ2-5|many|NA
CSAIAGTSETQYF
TGCAGTGCTATCGCCGGGACTTCTGAGACCCAGTACTTC
>TRBV27|13|TRBJ2-7|NA|NA
CASSFDRGSEQYF
TGTGCCAGCAGTTTCGACAGAGGTTCCGAGCAGTACTTC